A selection of T cell receptor beta chains follows, all from one sample in a study of T-cell reconstitution after alpha-beta-depleted transplantation in children. TCRdb reprocessed the PCR reads via MiXCR and lists one record per CDR3 protein. Of roughly 100,000 distinct CDR3 sequences detected, 7% to 10% appear once; the ten largest clones hold roughly 7%. The sample in question was PBMCs from the stem cell graft donor, obtained from the stem cell graft. The origin of the receptors is a human donor who donated a stem cell graft to a child with congenital amegakaryocytic thrombocytopenia. Both conserved end residues are part of each CDR3. Fields, in order: J gene, D gene, clone size, V gene, CDR3 DNA, CDR3 protein. The D gene is left open where the match is weak. A clone size is listed for some rows: how often the clone was seen (once, few, many), or a class if it is expanded.

j_gene: TRBJ2-3; d_gene: NA; abundance: many; v_gene: TRBV5-1; CDR3nt: TGCGCCAGCAGCACCAGGGTGTTGGGCACAGATACGCAGTATTTT; CDR3aa: CASSTRVLGTDTQYF
j_gene: TRBJ1-2; d_gene: NA; abundance: many; v_gene: TRBV5-1; CDR3nt: TGCGCCAGCAGCTTACCTGGAGTGGAAGGCTACACCTTC; CDR3aa: CASSLPGVEGYTF
j_gene: TRBJ1-6; d_gene: TRBD1; abundance: many; v_gene: TRBV6-5; CDR3nt: TGTGCCAGCAGTTCCTCGACAGGGAGATCACCCCTCCACTTT; CDR3aa: CASSSSTGRSPLHF
j_gene: TRBJ1-6; d_gene: TRBD1; abundance: many; v_gene: TRBV4-2; CDR3nt: TGTGCCAGCAGCCAAGACCGGGACAGGGATTCACCCCTCCACTTT; CDR3aa: CASSQDRDRDSPLHF
j_gene: TRBJ2-3; d_gene: TRBD1; abundance: many; v_gene: TRBV5-8; CDR3nt: TGTGCCAGCAGCTTCGTTCGGCACAGGGGTACGCAGTATTTT; CDR3aa: CASSFVRHRGTQYF
j_gene: TRBJ2-2; d_gene: NA; abundance: NA; v_gene: TRBV19; CDR3nt: TGTGCCAGTAGTTCCAGGGCCTCCGGGGAGCTGTTTTTT; CDR3aa: CASSSRASGELFF
j_gene: TRBJ1-3; d_gene: NA; abundance: many; v_gene: TRBV9; CDR3nt: TGTGCCAGCAGCGTAGGGGCAGCGTCTGGAAACACCATATATTTT; CDR3aa: CASSVGAASGNTIYF
j_gene: TRBJ2-2; d_gene: NA; abundance: NA; v_gene: TRBV5-1; CDR3nt: TGCGCCAGCCTGATGAACACCGGGGAGCTGTTTTTT; CDR3aa: CASLMNTGELFF
j_gene: TRBJ2-2; d_gene: NA; abundance: NA; v_gene: TRBV7-8; CDR3nt: TGTGCCAGCAGCTTGGCCGGCGGGGAGCTGTTTTTT; CDR3aa: CASSLAGGELFF
j_gene: TRBJ1-2; d_gene: NA; abundance: many; v_gene: TRBV28; CDR3nt: TGTGCCAGCAGTACGTCCGAAGGGGAGAACTATGGCTACACCTTC; CDR3aa: CASSTSEGENYGYTF
j_gene: TRBJ2-1; d_gene: TRBD2; abundance: many; v_gene: TRBV7-2; CDR3nt: TGTGCCAGCAGCTCAGGACGGGGACTAAGCTCCTACAATGAGCAGTTCTTC; CDR3aa: CASSSGRGLSSYNEQFF
j_gene: TRBJ2-3; d_gene: NA; abundance: many; v_gene: TRBV24-1; CDR3nt: TGTGCCACCAGTGATTTGGGAACAGATACGCAGTATTTT; CDR3aa: CATSDLGTDTQYF
j_gene: TRBJ1-2; d_gene: TRBD1; abundance: many; v_gene: TRBV20-1; CDR3nt: TGCAGTGCTGGCCCCAAGGCGCAGGGGGGCTGGGGCTACACCTTC; CDR3aa: CSAGPKAQGGWGYTF
j_gene: TRBJ2-6; d_gene: TRBD1; abundance: many; v_gene: TRBV30; CDR3nt: TGTGCCTGGAGTTGGAGACAGGGGGCCTCTGGGGCCAACGTCCTGACTTTC; CDR3aa: CAWSWRQGASGANVLTF
j_gene: TRBJ2-1; d_gene: NA; abundance: many; v_gene: TRBV4-1; CDR3nt: TGCGCCAGCAGCCATAGGAATAACAATGAGCAGTTCTTC; CDR3aa: CASSHRNNNEQFF
j_gene: TRBJ2-3; d_gene: TRBD2; abundance: many; v_gene: TRBV20-1; CDR3nt: TGCAGTGCCACTAGCGGGAGGGATGGCGGCACAGATACGCAGTATTTT; CDR3aa: CSATSGRDGGTDTQYF
j_gene: TRBJ2-7; d_gene: NA; abundance: NA; v_gene: TRBV20-1; CDR3nt: TGCAGCCTAAATCTTTGGAGGGAGCAGTACTTC; CDR3aa: CSLNLWREQYF
j_gene: TRBJ2-3; d_gene: NA; abundance: many; v_gene: TRBV20-1; CDR3nt: TGCAGTGGAGCCGTTCCCATTAGCACAGATACGCAGTATTTT; CDR3aa: CSGAVPISTDTQYF
j_gene: TRBJ2-3; d_gene: NA; abundance: medium-sized; v_gene: TRBV20-1; CDR3nt: TGCAGTGCTAGCGCCTCGATGGATACGCAGTATTTT; CDR3aa: CSASASMDTQYF
j_gene: TRBJ2-5; d_gene: TRBD2; abundance: many; v_gene: TRBV20-1; CDR3nt: TGCAGTGCCAAACCAGCGGGACAAGAGACCCAGTACTTC; CDR3aa: CSAKPAGQETQYF
j_gene: TRBJ1-1; d_gene: NA; abundance: many; v_gene: TRBV30; CDR3nt: TGTGCCTGGGACACAGGGCACACTGAAGCTTTCTTT; CDR3aa: CAWDTGHTEAFF
j_gene: TRBJ2-2; d_gene: TRBD2; abundance: NA; v_gene: TRBV5-6; CDR3nt: TGTGCCAGCAGCTTCACTAGCGGGAGATCCACCGGGGAGCTGTTTTTT; CDR3aa: CASSFTSGRSTGELFF
j_gene: TRBJ2-5; d_gene: TRBD2; abundance: NA; v_gene: TRBV7-2; CDR3nt: TGTGCCAGCAGCTTAGTAGCGGGGGGGCGAGAGACCCAGTACTTC; CDR3aa: CASSLVAGGRETQYF
j_gene: TRBJ2-7; d_gene: NA; abundance: NA; v_gene: TRBV6-5; CDR3nt: TGTGCCAGCAGTTATCGAGCTGGGCTCTCCTACGAGCAGTACTTC; CDR3aa: CASSYRAGLSYEQYF
j_gene: TRBJ2-3; d_gene: NA; abundance: many; v_gene: TRBV10-3; CDR3nt: TGTGCCATCAGTGAAGTCAGGTCGTCTAGCACAGATACGCAGTATTTT; CDR3aa: CAISEVRSSSTDTQYF
j_gene: TRBJ2-3; d_gene: TRBD2; abundance: many; v_gene: TRBV20-1; CDR3nt: TGCAGTGCTGGCCAGGCGGGGGGCGGGAGCACAGATACGCAGTATTTT; CDR3aa: CSAGQAGGGSTDTQYF
j_gene: TRBJ1-1; d_gene: NA; abundance: many; v_gene: TRBV7-9; CDR3nt: TGTGCCAGCAGCTTTCAGGCAGGGAACACTGAAGCTTTCTTT; CDR3aa: CASSFQAGNTEAFF
j_gene: TRBJ2-1; d_gene: TRBD2; abundance: NA; v_gene: TRBV7-9; CDR3nt: TGTGCCAGCAGCTTAAGCAGCGGGAGTACCTACAATGAGCAGTTCTTC; CDR3aa: CASSLSSGSTYNEQFF
j_gene: TRBJ1-6; d_gene: NA; abundance: many; v_gene: TRBV5-1; CDR3nt: TGCGCCAGCAGCTGGATGGGGCCGGCTGATAATTCACCCCTCCACTTT; CDR3aa: CASSWMGPADNSPLHF
j_gene: TRBJ1-1; d_gene: TRBD1; abundance: many; v_gene: TRBV20-1; CDR3nt: TGCAGTGCTAGTGGGGTAACAGGGGTCATTAACACTGAAGCTTTCTTT; CDR3aa: CSASGVTGVINTEAFF
j_gene: TRBJ2-3; d_gene: NA; abundance: many; v_gene: TRBV4-1; CDR3nt: TGCGCCAGCAGCCAAGGGGGGTTCAGCACAGATACGCAGTATTTT; CDR3aa: CASSQGGFSTDTQYF
j_gene: TRBJ1-2; d_gene: NA; abundance: many; v_gene: TRBV12-3/TRBV12-4; CDR3nt: TGTGCCAGCAGTGGGACATCCTCTGGCTATGGCTACACCTTC; CDR3aa: CASSGTSSGYGYTF
j_gene: TRBJ1-6; d_gene: NA; abundance: many; v_gene: TRBV18; CDR3nt: TGTGCCAGCTCACCCGGCGGAGGTTCTAATTCACCCCTCCACTTT; CDR3aa: CASSPGGGSNSPLHF
j_gene: TRBJ1-2; d_gene: NA; abundance: many; v_gene: TRBV5-1; CDR3nt: TGCGCCAGCAGCTTAGGCCGCCTGTATGGCTACACCTTC; CDR3aa: CASSLGRLYGYTF
j_gene: TRBJ2-4; d_gene: NA; abundance: many; v_gene: TRBV3-1; CDR3nt: TGTGCCAGCAGCCAAGATTCAGCAGCAAACATTCAGTACTTC; CDR3aa: CASSQDSAANIQYF
j_gene: TRBJ2-5; d_gene: NA; abundance: few; v_gene: TRBV5-1; CDR3nt: TGCGCCAGCAGCTTGAACGCCCAGGAGACCCAGTACTTC; CDR3aa: CASSLNAQETQYF
j_gene: TRBJ2-3; d_gene: NA; abundance: many; v_gene: TRBV6-5; CDR3nt: TGTGCCAGCAGTTCCGCGCGGGTTCTCACAGATACGCAGTATTTT; CDR3aa: CASSSARVLTDTQYF
j_gene: TRBJ2-3; d_gene: NA; abundance: many; v_gene: TRBV11-2; CDR3nt: TGTGCCAGCAACAATTACCCGGTCGAACGAGATACGCAGTATTTT; CDR3aa: CASNNYPVERDTQYF
j_gene: TRBJ2-5; d_gene: NA; abundance: many; v_gene: TRBV20-1; CDR3nt: TGCAGTGCCCAGACCTCCTGGGAGACCCAGTACTTC; CDR3aa: CSAQTSWETQYF
j_gene: TRBJ2-1; d_gene: TRBD2; abundance: many; v_gene: TRBV5-1; CDR3nt: TGCGCCAGCAGTTCGGGAGGTAGCTACAATGAGCAGTTCTTC; CDR3aa: CASSSGGSYNEQFF
j_gene: TRBJ1-2; d_gene: NA; abundance: many; v_gene: TRBV7-2; CDR3nt: TGTGCCAGCAGCCCTGGGGGATCAGGGGCTGGCGACACCTTC; CDR3aa: CASSPGGSGAGDTF
j_gene: TRBJ1-5; d_gene: NA; abundance: many; v_gene: TRBV12-3/TRBV12-4; CDR3nt: TGTGCCAGCAGTTTTTCCGGGGCCCAGCCCCAGCATTTT; CDR3aa: CASSFSGAQPQHF
j_gene: TRBJ2-7; d_gene: TRBD1; abundance: NA; v_gene: TRBV10-3; CDR3nt: TGTGCCATCAGTGAGTGGGGAACAGGGGCCACCTCCTACGAGCAGTACTTC; CDR3aa: CAISEWGTGATSYEQYF
j_gene: TRBJ2-1; d_gene: TRBD2; abundance: medium-sized; v_gene: TRBV5-1; CDR3nt: TGCGCCAGCAGCTTGGATAGGACTAGCGGGAGAGTTGAGCAGTTCTTC; CDR3aa: CASSLDRTSGRVEQFF
j_gene: TRBJ2-7; d_gene: TRBD1; abundance: many; v_gene: TRBV29-1; CDR3nt: TGCAGCGCCCGACAGGGAGTTGGTGAGCAGTACTTC; CDR3aa: CSARQGVGEQYF
j_gene: TRBJ2-5; d_gene: TRBD1; abundance: many; v_gene: TRBV20-1; CDR3nt: TGCAGTGGCACAGATTGGACAGGGGTGGGAGAGACCCAGTACTTC; CDR3aa: CSGTDWTGVGETQYF
j_gene: TRBJ1-1; d_gene: TRBD1; abundance: few; v_gene: TRBV7-2; CDR3nt: TGTGCCAGCAGCTTACGGACAGGGGAAAACACTGAAGCTTTCTTT; CDR3aa: CASSLRTGENTEAFF
j_gene: TRBJ2-7; d_gene: TRBD1; abundance: many; v_gene: TRBV12-3/TRBV12-4; CDR3nt: TGTGCCAGCAGAAACACAGGGGGTTACGAGCAGTACTTC; CDR3aa: CASRNTGGYEQYF